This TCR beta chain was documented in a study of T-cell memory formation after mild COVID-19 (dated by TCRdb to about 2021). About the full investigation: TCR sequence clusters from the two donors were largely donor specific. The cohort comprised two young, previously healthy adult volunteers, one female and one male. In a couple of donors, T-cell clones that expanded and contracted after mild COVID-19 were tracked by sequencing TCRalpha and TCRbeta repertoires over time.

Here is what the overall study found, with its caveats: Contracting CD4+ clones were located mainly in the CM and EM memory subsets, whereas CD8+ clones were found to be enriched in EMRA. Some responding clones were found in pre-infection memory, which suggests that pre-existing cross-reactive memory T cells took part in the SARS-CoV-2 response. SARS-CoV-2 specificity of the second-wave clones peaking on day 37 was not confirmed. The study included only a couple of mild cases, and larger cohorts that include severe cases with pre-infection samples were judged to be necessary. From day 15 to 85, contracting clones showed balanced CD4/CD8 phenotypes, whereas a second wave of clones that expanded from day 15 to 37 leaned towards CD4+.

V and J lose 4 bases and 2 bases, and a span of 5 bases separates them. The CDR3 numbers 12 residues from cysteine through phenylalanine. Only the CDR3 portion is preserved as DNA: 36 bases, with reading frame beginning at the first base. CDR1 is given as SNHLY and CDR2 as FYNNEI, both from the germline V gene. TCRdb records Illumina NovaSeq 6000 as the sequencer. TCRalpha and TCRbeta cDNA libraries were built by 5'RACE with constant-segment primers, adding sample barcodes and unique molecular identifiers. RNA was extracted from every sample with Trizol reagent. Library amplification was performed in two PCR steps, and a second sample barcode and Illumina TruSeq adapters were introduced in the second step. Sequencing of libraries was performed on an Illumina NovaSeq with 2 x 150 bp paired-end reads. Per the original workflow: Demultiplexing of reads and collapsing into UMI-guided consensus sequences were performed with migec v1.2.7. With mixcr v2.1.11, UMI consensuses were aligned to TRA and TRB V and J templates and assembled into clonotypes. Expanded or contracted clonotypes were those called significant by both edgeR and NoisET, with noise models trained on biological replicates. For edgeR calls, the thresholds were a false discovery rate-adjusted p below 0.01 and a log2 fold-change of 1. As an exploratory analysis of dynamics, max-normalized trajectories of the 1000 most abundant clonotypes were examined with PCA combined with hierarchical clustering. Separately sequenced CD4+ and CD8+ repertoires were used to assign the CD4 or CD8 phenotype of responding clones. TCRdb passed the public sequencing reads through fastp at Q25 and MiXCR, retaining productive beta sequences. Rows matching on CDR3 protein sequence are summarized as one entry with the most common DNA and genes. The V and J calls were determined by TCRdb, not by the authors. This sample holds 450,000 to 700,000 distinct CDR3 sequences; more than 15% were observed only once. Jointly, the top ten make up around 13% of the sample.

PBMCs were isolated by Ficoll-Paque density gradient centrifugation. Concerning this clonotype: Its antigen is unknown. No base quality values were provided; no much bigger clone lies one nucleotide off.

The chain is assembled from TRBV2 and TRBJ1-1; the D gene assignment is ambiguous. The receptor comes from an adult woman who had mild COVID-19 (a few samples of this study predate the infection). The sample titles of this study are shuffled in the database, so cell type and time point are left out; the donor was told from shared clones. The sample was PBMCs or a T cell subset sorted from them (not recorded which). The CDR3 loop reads CASSVLNTEAFF. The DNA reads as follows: TGTGCCAGCAGTGTGTTAAACACTGAAGCTTTCTTT.